Following are 25 T cell receptor beta chains from one sample sequenced in a study of neurological immune-mediated disorders. A single record per CDR3 protein comes from TCRdb applying MiXCR to the 5' RACE reads. Altogether 27,000 or so distinct CDR3 sequences are present, approximately 3.2% being singletons, with the ten largest covering 7%. The material sequenced was PBMCs. These receptors all come from a woman in her 30s with multiple sclerosis.

In this sample, this clonotype turned up many times. This chain links TRBV5-1 with TRBJ2-2, with 7 bases aligning to TRBD2. With 8 bases clipped from V and 4 bases from J, the junction kept 17 bases outside the gene matches. The CDR3 runs to 17 residues. The germline V gene encodes CDR1 SGHRS and CDR2 YFSETQ. This chain's CDR3 is CASPPRQAGLLTGELFF. In DNA form, the CDR3 reads TGCGCCAGTCCGCCCCGTCAAGCGGGACTTCTCACCGGGGAGCTGTTTTTT.

Notes on this clonotype: Possible read error: a much larger clone is one base away. The rearrangement joins TRBV3-1 to TRBJ2-1; D may be TRBD2 (7 bases). The ends were cut back, 1 base at V and 8 bases at J, with 18 bases in the middle. Looked up from germline, CDR1 is LGHDT and CDR2 is YNNKEL (reference sequence). This CDR3 has 16 amino acids. In DNA form, the CDR3 reads TGTGCCAGCAGCCAAGCCAGGACTAGAGGGGGTGATGAGCAGTTCTTC. The encoded protein is CASSQARTRGGDEQFF.

This clonotype appeared many times. The germline gene is not matched at one end of the junction; a read error may be the cause. V is TRBV3-1 and J is TRBJ1-6; TRBD1 might be the D (5 bases). The CDR3 covers 17 residues. Germline values: CDR1 LGHDT, CDR2 YNNKEL (reference sequence). DNA of the CDR3: TGTGCCAGCAGCCAAGATTGGGCTGGGGCGGTTAATTCACCCCTCAACTTT. Residues: CASSQDWAGAVNSPLNF.

In this sample, this clonotype turned up many times. The chain links TRBV12-3 or TRBV12-4 to TRBJ2-1; D is perhaps TRBD2 (5 bases). The CDR3 is 12 amino acids. V was pared by 7 bases and J by 8 bases, with 12 bases between. The CDR3 DNA reads TGTGCCAGCAAATGGGAGTTCGATGAGCAGTTCTTC. Encoded protein: CASKWEFDEQFF.

In this sample, this clonotype turned up many times. The chain is built from TRBV5-1 and TRBJ2-1; D unresolved. The CDR3 length is 17 residues. CDR1 and CDR2 from the germline V gene are SGHRS and YFSETQ. Trimming took off 2 bases at V and 4 bases at J, with 19 bases between the two ends. The CDR3 coding sequence is TGCGCCAGCAGCTTTGGTGGTCGCGGCGCCTCGTACAATGAGCAGTTCTTC. As protein: CASSFGGRGASYNEQFF.

This clonotype was seen many times. This rearrangement joins TRBV7-2 to TRBJ2-5; 12 nucleotides agree with TRBD2. V dropped 5 bases and J dropped 4; count of bases not matched to a gene: 8. The CDR3 spans 16 residues. Germline-derived CDR1 and CDR2 are SGHTA and FQGNSA. The CDR3 is CASSPQTSGGRETQYF. DNA for the CDR3: TGTGCCAGCAGCCCCCAGACTAGCGGGGGAAGAGAGACCCAGTACTTC.

This clonotype was counted ten times or more. The chain links TRBV5-1 to TRBJ2-2; possibly TRBD2 for D (6 bases). The germline V gene encodes CDR1 SGHRS and CDR2 YFSETQ. Trimming cost V 2 bases and J 4 bases, with 12 bases left between them. The CDR3 contains 15 residues. In nucleotides, the CDR3 is TGCGCCAGCAGCTTCCCCGGACTACTCACCGGGGAGCTGTTTTTT. It codes for CASSFPGLLTGELFF.

At least ten counts were recorded for this clonotype. An end of the junction differs from the germline gene, which may be a read error. This rearrangement joins TRBV5-1 to TRBJ1-5, with D perhaps matching TRBD1 (6 bases). The CDR3 is 13 residues long. The germline V gene encodes CDR1 SGHRS and CDR2 YFSETQ. This chain's CDR3 is CASSLEGHQPQNF. CDR3 DNA: TGCGCCAGCAGCTTGGAGGGACATCAGCCCCAGAATTTT.

This clonotype was counted ten times or more. The V and J genes are TRBV5-6 and TRBJ2-7; no clear D. CDR1 SGHDT and CDR2 YYEEEE come from the germline V gene. The ends were cut back, 5 bases at V and 3 bases at J, with 6 bases in the middle. The CDR3 has 11 residues. CDR3 in DNA: TGTGCCAGCAGATTGAACTACGAGCAGTACTTC. Residues: CASRLNYEQYF.

This clonotype was seen more than once but under ten times. V gene TRBV20-1 combines with J gene TRBJ2-2; TRBD1 might be the D (5 bases). CDR3 length: 14 amino acids. Germline CDR1 reads DFQATT; CDR2 reads SNEGSKA (reference sequence). Trimming shortened V by 6 bases and J by 5 bases, and 16 bases separated the two germline ends. CDR3 DNA sequence: TGCAGTGCGATACTAAGCCAGGGTACCGGGGAGCTGTTTTTT. It codes for CSAILSQGTGELFF.

In this sample, this clonotype turned up many times. For the CDR3, the DNA is TGCGCCAGCAGCCAATGGGGATTAGCCAGGGGTAACTCTGGAAACACCATATATTTT. This sequence encodes CASSQWGLARGNSGNTIYF. The gene calls are TRBV4-3 and TRBJ1-3; a possible D gene is TRBD1 (6 bases). V was cut by 2 bases and J by 0 bases, with 20 bases left in between. Germline assignment: CDR1 LGHNA and CDR2 YSLEER. This CDR3 is 19 amino acids long.

This clonotype was seen many times. The rearrangement links TRBV5-1 to TRBJ1-1; perhaps TRBD1 as D (5 bases). V was pared by 3 bases and J by 4 bases, with 13 bases between. CDR1 SGHRS and CDR2 YFSETQ come from the germline V gene. The CDR3 is 14 amino acids. The CDR3 loop reads CASSSSQGSTEAFF. In DNA form, the CDR3 reads TGCGCCAGCAGCTCCTCCCAGGGAAGCACTGAAGCTTTCTTT.

This clonotype was counted many times. The V and J genes are TRBV28 and TRBJ2-7; no firm D call. V was shortened by 9 bases and J by 3 bases, with 12 bases between the two germline ends. The CDR3 is made up of 12 amino acids. CDR1 is MDHEN and CDR2 is SYDVKM in the germline V gene. The CDR3 nucleotides are TGTGCCAGTGGAACCCTACGCTACGAGCAGTACTTC. This sequence encodes CASGTLRYEQYF.

This clonotype was detected ten times or more. The chain couples TRBV4-3 to TRBJ2-6; 9 bases map to TRBD2. CDR1 is LGHNA, CDR2 YSLEER, per germline. V lost 2 bases and J lost 2; bases outside the gene matches: 13. The CDR3 spans 20 residues. CDR3 DNA: TGCGCCAGCAGCCAACGTGCCCTTTCTAGCGGGATTGCTGGGGCCAACGTCCTGACTTTC. Residues: CASSQRALSSGIAGANVLTF.

This clonotype has only a few counts. A clone one base away is much larger, so this may be a read error. CDR3: CASSWGIAADTQYF. In nucleotides, the CDR3 is TGCGCCAGCAGCTGGGGAATAGCTGCAGATACGCAGTATTTT. This chain connects TRBV5-1 to TRBJ2-3; D unresolved. Trimming left V 3 bases short and J 4 bases short, with 12 bases between. The CDR3 consists of 14 residues. Germline V gene lookup returns CDR1 SGHRS and CDR2 YFSETQ.

This clonotype was observed at least ten times. The gene calls are TRBV4-2 and TRBJ2-1; 8 bases are a match to TRBD2. The trim removed 4 bases at V and 4 bases at J, leaving 9 bases unmatched. The CDR3 covers 16 residues. Germline V gene sequence: CDR1 LGHNA, CDR2 YNFKEQ. The CDR3 spells CASSPQRAGVYNEQFF. CDR3 bases: TGTGCCAGCAGCCCCCAGCGAGCGGGAGTTTACAATGAGCAGTTCTTC.

This clonotype was recorded many times. V and J are TRBV11-2 and TRBJ2-7, with 9 bases that match TRBD2. Germline V gene data show CDR1 as SGHAT and CDR2 as FQNNGV. This CDR3 has 14 amino acids. The ends lost 3 bases at V and 5 bases at J; junction bases unmatched: 5. CDR3 DNA: TGTGCCAGCAGCTTCAGCGGGAGGTTCAACGAGCAGTACTTC. Translating it yields CASSFSGRFNEQYF.

This clonotype was detected ten times or more. The chain recombines TRBV7-9 with TRBJ1-1, with 8 bases fitting TRBD1. With V trimmed by 5 bases and J by 4 bases, 6 bases remained unmatched. Germline values: CDR1 SEHNR, CDR2 FQNEAQ (reference sequence). This CDR3 has 14 residues. Written as DNA, the CDR3 is TGTGCCAGCAGCCAGGACAGGGCAGGCACTGAAGCTTTCTTT. Translated, it gives CASSQDRAGTEAFF.

This clonotype has at least ten counts. The chain has TRBV12-3 or TRBV12-4 and TRBJ1-1; D is undetermined. Between the trimmed V and J ends, which lost 2 bases and 7 bases, there was a span of 11 bases. This CDR3 is built from 13 residues. DNA of the CDR3: TGTGCCAGCAGTTTATATTGGGCAGGTGAAGCTTTCTTT. This sequence encodes CASSLYWAGEAFF.

This clonotype has at least ten counts. The chain recombines TRBV7-8 with TRBJ1-1, with D possibly being TRBD1 (5 bases). This CDR3 comprises 14 residues. CDR1 and CDR2 (germline): SGHVS, FQNEAQ. V was cut by 5 bases and J by 3 bases, with 13 bases left in between. DNA of the CDR3: TGTGCCAGCAGCATACTAGGGGTGGACACTGAAGCTTTCTTT. Protein product: CASSILGVDTEAFF.

There are many counts of this clonotype. The rearrangement links TRBV20-1 to TRBJ1-6, with D possibly matching TRBD1 (5 bases). Germline values: CDR1 DFQATT, CDR2 SNEGSKA (reference sequence). There are 16 residues in the CDR3. The germline V and J ends were trimmed by 1 base and 0 bases, with 10 bases remaining between them. The CDR3 loop is CSARVRVSSYNSPLHF. CDR3 in DNA: TGCAGTGCTAGAGTCAGGGTGAGCTCCTATAATTCACCCCTCCACTTT.

There are many counts of this clonotype. The chain uses TRBV18 and TRBJ2-5, with D uncertain. CDR3 length: 13 amino acids. Trimming took off 5 bases at V and 7 bases at J, with 14 bases between the two ends. In germline, CDR1 is KGHSH, CDR2 LQKENI. Here the CDR3 reads CASSGDTKGTQYF. CDR3 nucleotide sequence: TGTGCCAGCTCAGGCGACACCAAGGGGACCCAGTACTTC.

The sample holds many counts of this clonotype. The rearrangement uses TRBV5-1 and TRBJ2-6, with D uncertain. Germline CDR1 and CDR2: SGHRS and YFSETQ. The CDR3 runs 16 residues. V lost 4 bases to trimming and J lost 2 bases, with 13 bases between them. The chain's CDR3 is CASSESGRTGANVLTF. The CDR3 bases are TGCGCCAGCAGCGAATCTGGCCGGACTGGGGCCAACGTCCTGACTTTC.

This clonotype appeared many times. This chain links TRBV3-1 with TRBJ2-7; D may be TRBD2 (7 bases). The CDR3 extends over 15 amino acids. Germline CDR1 LGHDT, CDR2 YNNKEL (reference sequence). Trimming pared 1 base from V and 0 bases from J, leaving 10 bases between. The CDR3: CASSQVRGPSYEQYF. CDR3 nucleotides: TGTGCCAGCAGCCAAGTGCGGGGGCCCTCCTACGAGCAGTACTTC.

As to this clonotype: One end of the junction does not line up with germline, which may come from a read error. This chain uses TRBV9 with TRBJ1-5; maybe TRBD1 (6 bases). Germline V gene data show CDR1 as SGDLS and CDR2 as YYNGEE. This CDR3 has 14 amino acids. The CDR3 nucleotides are TGTGCCAGCAGTGGTGGGGGGCACGGTCAGCCCCAGAATTTT. It codes for CASSGGGHGQPQNF. Filled out from reference TRBV9 and TRBJ1-5, the complete variable domain reads DSGVTQTPKHLITATGQRVTLRCSPRSGDLSVYWYQQSLDQGLQFLIQYYNGEERAKGNILERFSAQQFPDLHSELNLSSLELGDSALYFCASSGGGHGQPQNFGDGTRLSIL.